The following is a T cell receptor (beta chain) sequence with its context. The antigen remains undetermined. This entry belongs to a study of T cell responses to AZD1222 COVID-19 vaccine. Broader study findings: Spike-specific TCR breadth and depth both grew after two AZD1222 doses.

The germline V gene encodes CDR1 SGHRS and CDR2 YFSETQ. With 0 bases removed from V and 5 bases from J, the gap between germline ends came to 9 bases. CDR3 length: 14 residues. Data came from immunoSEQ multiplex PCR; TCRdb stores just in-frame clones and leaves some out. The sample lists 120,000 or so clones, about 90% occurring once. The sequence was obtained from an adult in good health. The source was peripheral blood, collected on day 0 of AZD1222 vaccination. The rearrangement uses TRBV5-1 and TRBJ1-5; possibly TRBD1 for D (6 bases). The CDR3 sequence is CASSLVGGHQPQHF. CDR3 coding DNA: TGCGCCAGCAGCTTGGTGGGGGGGCATCAGCCCCAGCATTTT.